These 22 T cell receptor beta chains came from one sample sequenced in a study of blood T cell repertoires in COVID-19. Method: immunoSEQ multiplex PCR; TCRdb's copy keeps in-frame clones and lacks some. The table has 30,000 to 40,000 clones, around three quarters seen once. The sample consisted of peripheral blood. The receptors stem from an elderly man with active or convalescent COVID-19.

The chain joins TRBV4-3 to TRBJ2-7; the match to TRBD1 covers 7 bases. Germline CDR1 reads LGHNA; CDR2 reads YSLEER. The V and J ends lost 6 bases and 7 bases, in that order; junction bases with no gene match: 9. The CDR3 has 13 amino acids. In nucleotides, the CDR3 is TGCGCCAGCAGTCCAGACAGGGTGAGGGAGCAGTACTTC. Translated: CASSPDRVREQYF.

The chain is built from TRBV28 and TRBJ1-5; D might be TRBD1 (5 bases). V lost 1 base and J lost 0, with 7 bases in between. The CDR3 loop spans 15 amino acids. CDR1 is MDHEN and CDR2 is SYDVKM in the germline V gene. The CDR3 bases are TGTGCCAGCAGTTTATACGGACATAGCAATCAGCCCCAGCATTTT. Protein product: CASSLYGHSNQPQHF. Based on the CDR3 plus reference TRBV28 and TRBJ1-5, the full variable domain is DVKVTQSSRYLVKRTGEKVFLECVQDMDHENMFWYRQDPGLGLRLIYFSYDVKMKEKGDIPEGYSVSREKKERFSLILESASTNQTSMYLCASSLYGHSNQPQHFGDGTRLSIL.

This clone has a handful of counts. The chain recombines TRBV2 with TRBJ1-1, with D maybe TRBD1 (5 bases). CDR3 size: 15 residues. The V end lost 6 bases, the J end lost 8 bases, and 22 bases lay between the germline ends. The germline CDR1 and CDR2 sequences are SNHLY and FYNNEI. DNA for the CDR3: TGTGCCAGCAGCGAAAGGTCAGGGATATTTGGAGAAGCTTTCTTT. This gives the protein CASSERSGIFGEAFF.

The J gene is TRBJ1-2, the V gene TRBV4-3; D gene unclear. Germline CDR1 LGHNA, CDR2 YSLEER. This CDR3 is built from 12 residues. Trimming cost V 8 bases and J 2 bases, with 9 bases left between them. CDR3 DNA: TGCGCCAGCGGGTCGGGGAACTATGGCTACACCTTC. Amino acid sequence: CASGSGNYGYTF.

This chain joins TRBV4-1 and TRBJ2-7, with D unclear. The V gene lost 1 base and the J gene lost 1 base, with 8 bases spanning the gap. CDR1 is MGHRA and CDR2 is YSYEKL in the germline V gene. The CDR3 has 14 amino acids. The CDR3 DNA follows: TGCGCCAGCAGCCAAGGAACAAGTTCCTACGAGCAGTACTTC. Protein product: CASSQGTSSYEQYF.

This chain's CDR3 is CASSQQLAGAGDEQYF. The CDR3, as DNA: TGTGCCAGCAGCCAACAACTAGCGGGGGCCGGGGACGAGCAGTACTTC. The chain employs TRBV5-5 and TRBJ2-7; 11 bases fit TRBD2. Germline V gives CDR1 SGHKS, CDR2 YYEKEE (reference sequence). V gave up 4 bases and J gave up 5 bases; unmatched junction bases: 11. The CDR3 covers 16 residues.

The chain couples TRBV6-5 to TRBJ2-1, with a tentative D call TRBD2 (5 bases). Per the germline V gene, CDR1 is MNHEY and CDR2 is SVGAGI. The CDR3 has 13 residues. Trimming removed 6 bases at V and 10 bases at J, with 16 bases between. In DNA, the CDR3 is TGTGCCAGCAGATATCGACCCTCGGGGGAGCAGTTCTTC. This gives the protein CASRYRPSGEQFF.

The CDR3 sequence: CASSYNSGRVADTQYF. CDR3 sequence (DNA): TGTGCCAGCAGCTATAATAGCGGGAGGGTTGCGGATACGCAGTATTTT. The chain carries TRBV7-2 and TRBJ2-3; 11 bases align to TRBD2. The J segment lost 6 bases and the V segment lost 4 bases, leaving 9 bases of the junction unmatched. Germline lookup yields CDR1 SGHTA and CDR2 FQGNSA. The CDR3 is 16 residues long.

The chain is built from TRBV5-1 and TRBJ2-5, with D maybe TRBD1 (6 bases). This CDR3 region has 14 residues. Trimming removed 4 bases from V and 2 bases from J, with 12 bases in between. The germline V gene has CDR1 SGHRS and CDR2 YFSETQ. The CDR3 bases are TGCGCCAGCAGCATCAGGGGCGGACAAGAGACCCAGTACTTC. Residues: CASSIRGGQETQYF.

The chain recombines TRBV5-1 with TRBJ2-3, with 11 nucleotides matching TRBD2. Trimming at V came to 0 bases and at J to 1 base, leaving 10 bases not matched to a gene. The CDR3 covers 19 residues. Germline loops: CDR1 SGHRS, CDR2 YFSETQ. Here the CDR3 reads CASSLGGLAGGPRTDTQYF. CDR3 coding DNA: TGCGCCAGCAGCTTGGGGGGTCTAGCGGGAGGCCCCCGCACAGATACGCAGTATTTT.

The J gene is TRBJ1-1, the V gene TRBV29-1; D is possibly TRBD1 (6 bases). The CDR3 covers 14 residues. Germline CDR1 reads SQVTM; CDR2 reads ANQGSEA. Trimming removed 5 bases at V and 0 bases at J, with 13 bases between. CDR3 sequence: CSVRKGGLNTEAFF. CDR3 bases: TGCAGCGTTCGCAAGGGGGGGTTGAACACTGAAGCTTTCTTT.

The chain has TRBV27 and TRBJ2-3; TRBD2 matches 13 bases. CDR3 length equals 18 residues. J was trimmed by 4 bases and V by 4 bases; bases with no gene match: 11. Looked up from germline, CDR1 is MNHEY and CDR2 is SMNVEV (reference sequence). The CDR3 region has the DNA TGTGCCAGCAGTTCCCGATCCTCTGGACTAGCGGGAGCAGATACGCAGTATTTT. It codes for CASSSRSSGLAGADTQYF.

The chain couples TRBV28 to TRBJ2-5; D possibly corresponds to TRBD1 (5 bases). CDR1 and CDR2 (germline): MDHEN, SYDVKM. The CDR3 covers 16 residues. Trimming stripped 5 bases from V and 0 bases from J, with 16 bases between. For the CDR3, the DNA is TGTGCCAGCAGTCCCTCTCATGCAGGGTACCAAGAGACCCAGTACTTC. This codes for CASSPSHAGYQETQYF.

This clone was seen a single time. This rearrangement joins TRBV29-1 to TRBJ2-1, with TRBD1 matching over 9 bases. V gave up 0 bases and J gave up 7 bases; unmatched junction bases: 13. Germline CDR1 and CDR2: SQVTM and ANQGSEA. This CDR3 comprises 17 residues. This chain's CDR3 is CSVEDVVGGQGKNEQFF. The CDR3 coding sequence is TGCAGCGTTGAAGATGTTGTAGGGGGACAGGGTAAAAATGAGCAGTTCTTC.

J is TRBJ2-7 and V is TRBV14; 7 bases agree with TRBD1. V trimming: 3 bases; J trimming: 4 bases; junction bases outside the gene matches: 6. CDR1 is SGHDN, CDR2 FVKESK, per germline. The CDR3 has 14 residues. The CDR3 bases are TGTGCCAGCAGCCACACAGGGGTTGCGTACGAGCAGTACTTC. The encoded protein is CASSHTGVAYEQYF.

V and J are TRBV11-2 and TRBJ2-7; 7 bases agree with TRBD2. The CDR3 has 15 amino acids. Germline V gene lookup returns CDR1 SGHAT and CDR2 FQNNGV. The V and J ends lost 0 bases and 3 bases, in that order; junction bases with no gene match: 5. CDR3 in DNA: TGTGCCAGCAGCTTAGATGAGGGACTACACTACGAGCAGTACTTC. Its protein is CASSLDEGLHYEQYF. Supplemented by reference TRBV11-2 and TRBJ2-7, the full variable domain reads EAGVAQSPRYKIIEKRQSVAFWCNPISGHATLYWYQQILGQGPKLLIQFQNNGVVDDSQLPKDRFSAERLKGVDSTLKIQPAKLEDSAVYLCASSLDEGLHYEQYFGPGTRLTVT.

This clone was counted only a few times. This rearrangement joins TRBV28 to TRBJ2-7; 9 bases align to TRBD1. The CDR3 has 12 residues. The junction had 4 bases not matched to a gene; V was cut back by 10 bases and J by 3 bases. Germline CDR1 and CDR2: MDHEN and SYDVKM. The CDR3 is CAIQTGGYEQYF. The CDR3 DNA follows: TGTGCCATTCAGACAGGGGGCTACGAGCAGTACTTC.

V is TRBV5-4 and J is TRBJ2-5; D may be TRBD1 (5 bases). V was cut by 0 bases and J by 5 bases, with 11 bases left in between. Germline V gene sequence: CDR1 SGHNT, CDR2 YYREEE (reference sequence). This CDR3 has 14 residues. The CDR3 here is CASSLESGFETQYF. The CDR3 nucleotides are TGTGCCAGCAGCTTGGAGTCAGGGTTTGAGACCCAGTACTTC. The full variable domain, in which reference TRBV5-4 and TRBJ2-5 provide the parts outside the CDR3, is ETGVTQSPTHLIKTRGQQVTLRCSSQSGHNTVSWYQQALGQGPQFIFQYYREEENGRGNFPPRFSGLQFPNYSSELNVNALELDDSALYLCASSLESGFETQYFGPGTRLLVL.

V and J are TRBV19 and TRBJ1-5, with D possibly being TRBD1 (5 bases). Germline V lookup: CDR1 LNHDA, CDR2 SQIVND (reference sequence). The CDR3 covers 13 residues. V shed 10 bases and J shed 6 bases, with 16 bases lying between them. CDR3 residues: CATLGRGSQPQHF. For the CDR3, the DNA is TGTGCCACCCTGGGGAGGGGCTCTCAGCCCCAGCATTTT.

V usage is TRBV19 and J usage is TRBJ1-5; no clear D. V gave up 5 bases and J gave up 0 bases, with 11 bases separating them. The CDR3 has 15 residues. Germline values: CDR1 LNHDA, CDR2 SQIVND (reference sequence). The CDR3, as DNA: TGTGCCAGTAGTTTTTCAACAAATAGCAATCAGCCCCAGCATTTT. Amino acids: CASSFSTNSNQPQHF.

The chain carries TRBV20-1 and TRBJ2-7; possible D gene TRBD2, 5 bases. The length of the CDR3 is 11 residues. Germline V gene sequence: CDR1 DFQATT, CDR2 SNEGSKA (reference sequence). Between the trimmed V and J ends, which lost 5 bases and 3 bases, there was a span of 8 bases. CDR3: CSAYRDYEQYF. The CDR3 bases are TGCAGTGCTTACCGGGACTACGAGCAGTACTTC.

This clone is a singleton in its sample. The chain has TRBV1 and TRBJ2-7; the D segment call TRBD1 is taken from the table without a DNA check. TRBV1 corresponds to a pseudogene. The CDR3 is 18 residues long. The CDR3 region is CTSSQNQSLTASSYEQYF. The CDR3 bases are TGCACCAGCAGCCAAAATCAATCTTTAACAGCCAGCTCCTACGAGCAGTACTTC.